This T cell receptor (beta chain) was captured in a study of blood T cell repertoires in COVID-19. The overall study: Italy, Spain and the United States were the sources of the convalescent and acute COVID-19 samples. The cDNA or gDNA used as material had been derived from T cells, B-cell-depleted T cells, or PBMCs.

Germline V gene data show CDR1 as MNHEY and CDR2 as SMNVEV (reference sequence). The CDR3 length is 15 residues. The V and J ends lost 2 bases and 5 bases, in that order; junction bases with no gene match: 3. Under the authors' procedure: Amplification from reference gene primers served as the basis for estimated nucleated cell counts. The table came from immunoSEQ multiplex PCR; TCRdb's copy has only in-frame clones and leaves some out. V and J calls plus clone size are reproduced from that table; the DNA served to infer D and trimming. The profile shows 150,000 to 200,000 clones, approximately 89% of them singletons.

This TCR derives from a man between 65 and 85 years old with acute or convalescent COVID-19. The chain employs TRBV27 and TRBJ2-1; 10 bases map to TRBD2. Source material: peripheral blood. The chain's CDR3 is CASSLLAGVHNEQFF. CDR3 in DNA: TGTGCCAGCAGTTTACTAGCGGGAGTCCACAATGAGCAGTTCTTC.